These T cell receptor beta chains were read from a single sample in a study of radiation and T cells in renal cell carcinoma. The table came from immunoSEQ multiplex PCR; TCRdb's copy has only in-frame clones and leaves some out. The sample has roughly 130,000 clones, 70% to 90% seen once; the top ten hold over 4.5%. Sequences were derived from blood, sampled from a patient whose treatment included radiotherapy and nephrectomy. The receptors were sampled from a woman in her 70s with renal cell carcinoma. CDR3s include the opening cysteine and the closing phenylalanine or tryptophan. Each record gives: CDR3 DNA, CDR3 protein, D gene, J gene, CDR3 length, clone size, V gene. A D gene is named only where the DNA matches it firmly. Clone size is shown for a subset of rows, as once, few, many or a class of expanded clone.

DNA: TGTGCCAGCAGCTTAACCCCAGATACGCAGTATTTT; CDR3: CASSLTPDTQYF; D: NA; J: TRBJ2-3; length: 12; size: once; V: TRBV7-9
DNA: TGTGCCTGGAGCTTAAGGGACAGGGGGTTGACAGATACGCAGTATTTT; CDR3: CAWSLRDRGLTDTQYF; D: TRBD1; J: TRBJ2-3; length: 16; size: NA; V: TRBV30
DNA: TGTGCCAGCTCGACGGACATCGATCAGCCCCAGCATTTT; CDR3: CASSTDIDQPQHF; D: NA; J: TRBJ1-5; length: 13; size: NA; V: TRBV18
DNA: TGCGCCAGCAGCCAATGGGGAACTGGGGCCAACGTCCTGACTTTC; CDR3: CASSQWGTGANVLTF; D: NA; J: TRBJ2-6; length: 15; size: NA; V: TRBV4-3
DNA: TGTGCCAGCAGCGCTAGCTCTGGAAACACCATATATTTT; CDR3: CASSASSGNTIYF; D: NA; J: TRBJ1-3; length: 13; size: NA; V: TRBV9
DNA: TGTGCCAGCAGTAGGACGGCTAACTATGGCTACACCTTC; CDR3: CASSRTANYGYTF; D: NA; J: TRBJ1-2; length: 13; size: NA; V: TRBV6-6
DNA: TGTGCCAGCAGCCAAAAAAGGGACAGGGAAGCGGGGAGCAATCAGCCCCAGCATTTT; CDR3: CASSQKRDREAGSNQPQHF; D: TRBD1; J: TRBJ1-5; length: 19; size: NA; V: TRBV14
DNA: TGTGCCAGCAGCTTAGAGGCCGGCATGGGCTACGAGCAGTACTTC; CDR3: CASSLEAGMGYEQYF; D: NA; J: TRBJ2-7; length: 15; size: NA; V: TRBV7-2
DNA: TGCGCCAGCAGCAAGGACATTACAACTAATGAAAAACTGTTTTTT; CDR3: CASSKDITTNEKLFF; D: NA; J: TRBJ1-4; length: 15; size: NA; V: TRBV5-1
DNA: TGTGCCAGCAGCTTAATACTAGCGGGGGGACAGCCCAATGAGCAGTTCTTC; CDR3: CASSLILAGGQPNEQFF; D: TRBD2; J: TRBJ2-1; length: 17; size: NA; V: TRBV7-2
DNA: TGTGCCTGGAGGGGACAGGGCCAGTCTCCCCAGCATTTT; CDR3: CAWRGQGQSPQHF; D: TRBD1; J: TRBJ1-5; length: 13; size: few; V: TRBV30
DNA: TGTGCCAGCAGAACTACTCCTCCTGGCTACACCTTC; CDR3: CASRTTPPGYTF; D: NA; J: TRBJ1-2; length: 12; size: NA; V: TRBV5-6
DNA: TGTGCCAGCAGGGACTCGGACAGGAGAAACACCATATATTTT; CDR3: CASRDSDRRNTIYF; D: TRBD1; J: TRBJ1-3; length: 14; size: NA; V: TRBV27
DNA: TGTGCCAGCAGCCTTACGGGACAGGGTAACGAGCAGTACTTC; CDR3: CASSLTGQGNEQYF; D: TRBD1; J: TRBJ2-7; length: 14; size: NA; V: TRBV5-5
DNA: TGTGCCAGCTCACCACGAGACAGATCCTACAATGAGCAGTTCTTC; CDR3: CASSPRDRSYNEQFF; D: NA; J: TRBJ2-1; length: 15; size: NA; V: TRBV18
DNA: TGTGCCAGCAGTGCCGACAGGGGGCCCTCCTACGAGCAGTACTTC; CDR3: CASSADRGPSYEQYF; D: TRBD1; J: TRBJ2-7; length: 15; size: NA; V: TRBV27
DNA: TGCGCCAGCAGGCGGGACGGACAACAAGAGACCCAGTACTTC; CDR3: CASRRDGQQETQYF; D: NA; J: TRBJ2-5; length: 14; size: NA; V: TRBV5-1
DNA: TGTGCCAGTTCCGGTGGTTTGCAGCCCCAGCATTTT; CDR3: CASSGGLQPQHF; D: NA; J: TRBJ1-5; length: 12; size: NA; V: TRBV2
DNA: TGTGCCAGCAGCTCCCAGGGGAATCAGCCCCAGCATTTT; CDR3: CASSSQGNQPQHF; D: NA; J: TRBJ1-5; length: 13; size: NA; V: TRBV7-9
DNA: TGTGCCAGCAGCAAAAGACAGGGGTGGAGGACTGAAGCTTTCTTT; CDR3: CASSKRQGWRTEAFF; D: TRBD1; J: TRBJ1-1; length: 15; size: NA; V: TRBV11-1
DNA: TGTGCCAGCAGCGTAGATTCTCGGACAGCGAACACCGGGGAGCTGTTTTTT; CDR3: CASSVDSRTANTGELFF; D: NA; J: TRBJ2-2; length: 17; size: NA; V: TRBV9
DNA: TGTGCCAGCAGATGGGGACAGGCCGGGGAGACCCAGTACTTC; CDR3: CASRWGQAGETQYF; D: TRBD1; J: TRBJ2-5; length: 14; size: NA; V: TRBV6-1
DNA: TGCGCCAGCAGCCAAAGGGTATCAGATACGCAGTATTTT; CDR3: CASSQRVSDTQYF; D: NA; J: TRBJ2-3; length: 13; size: NA; V: TRBV4-3
DNA: TGTGCCAGCAGCTTAGAGTGGGGCTACGAGCAGTACTTC; CDR3: CASSLEWGYEQYF; D: NA; J: TRBJ2-7; length: 13; size: once; V: TRBV7-6
DNA: TGTGCCAGTAGTATCTTAGGAGCGGGGGGGCCTGAGACGCAGTATTTT; CDR3: CASSILGAGGPETQYF; D: TRBD2; J: TRBJ2-3; length: 16; size: once; V: TRBV19
DNA: TGTGCCAGTAGAGAAAGCTCCTATAATTCACCCCTCCACTTT; CDR3: CASRESSYNSPLHF; D: NA; J: TRBJ1-6; length: 14; size: NA; V: TRBV19
DNA: TGCGCCAGCAGCTTGGGCGTGGTGGGGACAACCGAGTTCTTC; CDR3: CASSLGVVGTTEFF; D: NA; J: TRBJ2-1; length: 14; size: NA; V: TRBV5-1
DNA: TGTGCCAGTAGTATGAACAGGGGGTACACTGAAGCTTTCTTT; CDR3: CASSMNRGYTEAFF; D: TRBD1; J: TRBJ1-1; length: 14; size: few; V: TRBV19
DNA: TGCAGCGTTGAAGAGGGAGGCAGGGGGATGTACGAGCAGTACTTC; CDR3: CSVEEGGRGMYEQYF; D: NA; J: TRBJ2-7; length: 15; size: NA; V: TRBV29-1
DNA: TGTGCCAGCGAGGGGACCCCTCAGCCCCAGCATTTT; CDR3: CASEGTPQPQHF; D: NA; J: TRBJ1-5; length: 12; size: NA; V: TRBV28
DNA: TGTGCCAGCAGGATTAGCGGGAGCTCCTACGAGCAGTACTTC; CDR3: CASRISGSSYEQYF; D: TRBD2; J: TRBJ2-7; length: 14; size: NA; V: TRBV14
DNA: TGTGCCAGCAGCCCGCGTACCCGAGGACAGGGGGCGTATTTT; CDR3: CASSPRTRGQGAYF; D: TRBD1; J: TRBJ2-3; length: 14; size: NA; V: TRBV7-2
DNA: TGTGCCAGCAGCCTCGGACACAGGGGCGGCTCCTACGAGCAGTACTTC; CDR3: CASSLGHRGGSYEQYF; D: TRBD1; J: TRBJ2-7; length: 16; size: NA; V: TRBV7-6
DNA: TGCAGCGATAATAAGACAGAACATTTT; CDR3: CSDNKTEHF; D: NA; J: TRBJ1-5; length: 9; size: NA; V: TRBV29-1
DNA: TGTGCCAGCAGTTCCCTAAACTCGAATGAGCAGTTCTTC; CDR3: CASSSLNSNEQFF; D: NA; J: TRBJ2-1; length: 13; size: NA; V: TRBV6-5
DNA: TGTGCCAGCAGCTTCCAGGGACTAGAATTAGAGACCCAGTACTTC; CDR3: CASSFQGLELETQYF; D: TRBD2; J: TRBJ2-5; length: 15; size: NA; V: TRBV11-3
DNA: TGTGCCAGCAGCTTAGCCCTTGGGACTAGCGGGGGATCAGAGACCCAGTACTTC; CDR3: CASSLALGTSGGSETQYF; D: TRBD2; J: TRBJ2-5; length: 18; size: NA; V: TRBV7-9
DNA: TGTGCCAGCAGCTTAGGGGCAGCTCAAGAGACCCAGTACTTC; CDR3: CASSLGAAQETQYF; D: NA; J: TRBJ2-5; length: 14; size: NA; V: TRBV7-2
DNA: TGTGCCAGCAGTTCGCTCGACAGGGATACTTCACCCCTCCACTTT; CDR3: CASSSLDRDTSPLHF; D: TRBD1; J: TRBJ1-6; length: 15; size: NA; V: TRBV28
DNA: TGCGCCAGCAGCTTGGACGGTGACAGGGGAGAGACCCAGTACTTC; CDR3: CASSLDGDRGETQYF; D: TRBD1; J: TRBJ2-5; length: 15; size: NA; V: TRBV5-1